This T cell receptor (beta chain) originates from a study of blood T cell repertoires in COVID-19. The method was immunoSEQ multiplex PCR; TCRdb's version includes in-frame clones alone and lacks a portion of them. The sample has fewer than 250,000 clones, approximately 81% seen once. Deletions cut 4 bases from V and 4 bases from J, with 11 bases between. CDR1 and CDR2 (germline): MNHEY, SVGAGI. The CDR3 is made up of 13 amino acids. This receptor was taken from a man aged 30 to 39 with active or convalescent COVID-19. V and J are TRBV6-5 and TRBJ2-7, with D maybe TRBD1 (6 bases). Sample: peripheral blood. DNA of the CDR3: TGTGCCAGCAGTTCCACAGGGAGTTACGAGCAGTACTTC. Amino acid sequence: CASSSTGSYEQYF.